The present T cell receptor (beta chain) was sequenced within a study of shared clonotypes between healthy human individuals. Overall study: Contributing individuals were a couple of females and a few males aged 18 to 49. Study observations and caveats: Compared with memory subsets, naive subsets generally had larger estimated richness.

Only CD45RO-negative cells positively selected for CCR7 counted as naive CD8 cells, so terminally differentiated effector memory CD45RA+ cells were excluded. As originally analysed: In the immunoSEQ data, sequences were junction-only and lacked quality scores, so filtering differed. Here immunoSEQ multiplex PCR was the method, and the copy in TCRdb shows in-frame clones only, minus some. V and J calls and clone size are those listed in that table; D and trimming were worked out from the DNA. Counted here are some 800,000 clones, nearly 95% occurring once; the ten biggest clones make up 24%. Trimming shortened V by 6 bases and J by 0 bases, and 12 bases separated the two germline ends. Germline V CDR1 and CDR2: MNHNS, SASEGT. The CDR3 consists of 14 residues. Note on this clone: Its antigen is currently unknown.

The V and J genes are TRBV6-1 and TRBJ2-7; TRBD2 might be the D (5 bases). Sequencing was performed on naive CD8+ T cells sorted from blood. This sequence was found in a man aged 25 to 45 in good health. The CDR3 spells CASSGVLDSYEQYF. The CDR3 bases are TGTGCCAGCAGCGGGGTCCTCGACTCCTACGAGCAGTACTTC.